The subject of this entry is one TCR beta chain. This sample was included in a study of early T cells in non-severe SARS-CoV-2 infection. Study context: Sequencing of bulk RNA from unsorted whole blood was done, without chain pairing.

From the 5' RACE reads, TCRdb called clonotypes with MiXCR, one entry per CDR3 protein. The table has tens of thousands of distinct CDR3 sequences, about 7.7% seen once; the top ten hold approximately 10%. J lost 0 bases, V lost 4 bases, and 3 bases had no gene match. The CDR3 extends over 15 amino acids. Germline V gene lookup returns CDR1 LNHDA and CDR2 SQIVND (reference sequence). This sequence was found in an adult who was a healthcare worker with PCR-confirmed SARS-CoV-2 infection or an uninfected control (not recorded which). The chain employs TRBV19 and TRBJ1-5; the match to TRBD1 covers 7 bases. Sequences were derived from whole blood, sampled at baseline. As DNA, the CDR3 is TGTGCCAGTAGTACGGGACAGTATAGCAATCAGCCCCAGCATTTT. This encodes CASSTGQYSNQPQHF.